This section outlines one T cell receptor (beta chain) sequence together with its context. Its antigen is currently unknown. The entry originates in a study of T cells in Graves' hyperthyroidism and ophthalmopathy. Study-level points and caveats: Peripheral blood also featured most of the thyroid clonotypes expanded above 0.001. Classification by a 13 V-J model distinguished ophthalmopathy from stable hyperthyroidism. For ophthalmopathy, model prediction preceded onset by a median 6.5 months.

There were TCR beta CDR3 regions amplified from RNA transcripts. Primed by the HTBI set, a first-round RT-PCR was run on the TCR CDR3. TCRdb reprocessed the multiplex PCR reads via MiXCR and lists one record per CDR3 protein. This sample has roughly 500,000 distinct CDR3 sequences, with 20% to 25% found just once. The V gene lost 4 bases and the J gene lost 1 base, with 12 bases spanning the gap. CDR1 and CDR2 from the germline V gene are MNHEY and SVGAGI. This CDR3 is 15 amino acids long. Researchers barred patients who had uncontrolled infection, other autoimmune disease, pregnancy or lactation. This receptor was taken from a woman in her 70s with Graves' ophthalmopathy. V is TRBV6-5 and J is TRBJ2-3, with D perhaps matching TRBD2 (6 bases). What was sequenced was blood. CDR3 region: CASSWDSLGTDTQYF. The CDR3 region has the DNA TGTGCCAGCAGTTGGGACTCCCTCGGCACAGATACGCAGTATTTT.